These 17 T cell receptor beta chains share one sample of origin, sequenced in a study of shared clonotypes between healthy human individuals. The table came from immunoSEQ multiplex PCR; TCRdb's copy has only in-frame clones and leaves some out. The table shows 1,400,000 or so clones, with approximately 98.5% occurring only once. Sample: naive CD4+ T cells sorted from blood. Documented subset: CD45RA+ positively selected. All receptors come from a man aged 30 to 39 in good health.

The gene calls are TRBV9 and TRBJ2-3, with 12 bases lining up with TRBD2. The germline gives CDR1 SGDLS, CDR2 YYNGEE. The CDR3 runs to 17 residues. J lost 5 bases, V lost 0 bases, and 7 bases had no gene match. This CDR3 reads CASSVETSGRLEDTQYF. CDR3 nucleotides: TGTGCCAGCAGCGTAGAAACTAGCGGGAGGCTTGAAGATACGCAGTATTTT.

This clone was detected only once. The V call is TRBV10-3, the J call TRBJ1-2; D not resolved. V lost 4 bases to trimming and J lost 0 bases, with 6 bases between them. The CDR3 has 13 amino acids. Germline V gene data show CDR1 as ENHRY and CDR2 as SYGVKD. CDR3 DNA sequence: TGTGCCATCAGTGGGACCCCTAACTATGGCTACACCTTC. Translation: CAISGTPNYGYTF.

The chain couples TRBV4-1 to TRBJ2-2; D perhaps matches TRBD1 (5 bases). This CDR3 region has 15 residues. The germline V gene has CDR1 MGHRA and CDR2 YSYEKL. V dropped 5 bases and J dropped 1 base, with 11 bases sitting between them. The chain's CDR3 is CASSSMTENTGELFF. Written as DNA, the CDR3 is TGCGCCAGCAGCTCAATGACAGAGAACACCGGGGAGCTGTTTTTT.

The chain is built from TRBV18 and TRBJ1-1; D unclear. This CDR3 contains 15 residues. The V end was cut by 6 bases, the J end by 3 bases, with 17 bases between. Germline values: CDR1 KGHSH, CDR2 LQKENI. Here the CDR3 reads CASSPDAGGDTEAFF. The CDR3 coding sequence is TGTGCCAGCTCGCCCGACGCGGGCGGGGACACTGAAGCTTTCTTT.

This rearrangement joins TRBV10-2 to TRBJ2-5, with 11 bases aligning to TRBD2. V shed 7 bases and J 0 bases; nucleotides not matched to a gene: 4. From germline, CDR1 is WSHSY and CDR2 SAAADI. The CDR3 spans 15 residues. CDR3 residues: CASTIAGGYQETQYF. The CDR3 region has the DNA TGCGCCAGCACAATAGCGGGAGGGTACCAAGAGACCCAGTACTTC.

The chain couples TRBV5-6 to TRBJ1-1, with D unresolved. The V gene's germline CDR1 is SGHDT and CDR2 YYEEEE. This CDR3 spans 15 amino acids. Trimming cost V 4 bases and J 5 bases, with 18 bases left between them. CDR3 DNA: TGTGCCAGCAGCCCTCTTCAGTCGAGGGAGACTGAAGCTTTCTTT. It translates to CASSPLQSRETEAFF.

The chain links TRBV29-1 to TRBJ2-7; unclear D gene. The CDR3 runs 11 residues. The V end lost 5 bases, the J end lost 4 bases, and 9 bases lay between the germline ends. The germline V gene encodes CDR1 SQVTM and CDR2 ANQGSEA. This chain's CDR3 is CSVKVRYEQYF. CDR3 coding DNA: TGCAGCGTTAAAGTCAGGTACGAGCAGTACTTC.

The rearrangement joins TRBV27 to TRBJ2-7; a weak D match, TRBD1 (5 bases). The CDR3 runs 14 residues. With 2 bases removed from V and 0 bases from J, the gap between germline ends came to 8 bases. Germline CDR1 reads MNHEY; CDR2 reads SMNVEV (reference sequence). The CDR3 bases are TGTGCCAGCAGTTTACGCAGGGCCTCCTACGAGCAGTACTTC. Translation gives CASSLRRASYEQYF.

CDR3 sequence reads: CASSLRGQGTTDTQYF. CDR3 sequence (DNA): TGTGCCAGCAGCTTGAGGGGGCAAGGGACCACAGATACGCAGTATTTT. The chain is built from TRBV11-3 and TRBJ2-3; 7 positions agree with TRBD1. CDR1 SGHNT and CDR2 YENEEA come from the germline V gene. The CDR3 consists of 16 residues. With V trimmed by 3 bases and J by 2 bases, 8 bases remained unmatched.

The rearrangement links TRBV11-2 to TRBJ2-2; possible D gene TRBD1, 6 bases. The CDR3 has 14 amino acids. CDR1 is SGHAT and CDR2 is FQNNGV in the germline V gene. Trimming removed 6 bases at V and 7 bases at J, with 15 bases between. The CDR3 region is CASRYREKGGELFF. The CDR3 DNA sequence: TGTGCCAGCAGATACAGGGAGAAAGGCGGGGAGCTGTTTTTT.

This clone occurred once. The V and J genes are TRBV5-1 and TRBJ2-7; D may match TRBD1 or TRBD2 (5 bases each). This CDR3 is built from 15 residues. The V end lost 4 bases, the J end lost 6 bases, and 20 bases lay between the germline ends. Looked up from germline, CDR1 is SGHRS and CDR2 is YFSETQ. The CDR3 loop reads CASSRVLGVHAEQYF. CDR3 in DNA: TGCGCCAGCAGCCGGGTATTGGGGGTACATGCCGAGCAGTACTTC.

This clone was counted between two and nine times. This chain's CDR3 is CASSQEDQPQHF. The CDR3 DNA reads TGTGCCAGCAGCCAAGAGGACCAGCCCCAGCATTTT. The genes are TRBV4-2 and TRBJ1-5; D ambiguous. V lost 0 bases and J 7 bases, leaving 4 bases between the germline ends. Germline CDR1 reads LGHNA; CDR2 reads YNFKEQ. This CDR3 spans 12 amino acids.

The CDR3 region is CASSFPGRTNYGYTF. The CDR3 DNA is TGTGCCAGCAGTTTTCCGGGACGGACTAACTATGGCTACACCTTC. The V and J genes are TRBV28 and TRBJ1-2, with D perhaps TRBD1 (5 bases). Germline V gene lookup returns CDR1 MDHEN and CDR2 SYDVKM. V was trimmed by 3 bases and J by 0 bases, leaving 11 bases between them. This CDR3 comprises 15 residues.

The genes are TRBV27 and TRBJ1-5; TRBD1 aligns across 9 bases. V trimming: 6 bases; J trimming: 0 bases; junction bases outside the gene matches: 18. Germline CDR1 MNHEY, CDR2 SMNVEV (reference sequence). This CDR3 contains 20 residues. CDR3 nucleotides: TGTGCCAGCAGCGAATTAAGAGGGACAGGGTTTTCCTCTAGCAATCAGCCCCAGCATTTT. It translates to CASSELRGTGFSSSNQPQHF.

This chain's CDR3 is CASSLSTGSDTQYF. DNA of the CDR3: TGTGCCAGCAGCTTAAGTACTGGCTCAGATACGCAGTATTTT. This chain links TRBV7-3 with TRBJ2-3; D ambiguous. V gave up 1 base and J gave up 4 bases, with 9 bases separating them. The CDR3 covers 14 residues. Germline loops: CDR1 SGHTA, CDR2 FQGTGA.

Points on this clone: Other DNA sequences in this specimen translate into the identical CDR3. The rearrangement uses TRBV7-9 and TRBJ2-5; the D is unclear. This CDR3 comprises 14 residues. The ends were cut back, 1 base at V and 0 bases at J, with 6 bases in the middle. In germline, CDR1 is SEHNR, CDR2 FQNEAQ (reference sequence). The DNA of the CDR3 is TGTGCCAGCAGCTTAGGTAGGGACCAAGAGACCCAGTACTTC. It codes for CASSLGRDQETQYF.

V usage is TRBV5-1 and J usage is TRBJ2-3; 8 bases line up with TRBD2. Germline V lookup: CDR1 SGHRS, CDR2 YFSETQ. The CDR3 is made up of 15 amino acids. Unmatched junction bases numbered 7, after V lost 4 bases and J lost 3 bases. This chain's CDR3 is CASSPGLATTDTQYF. The CDR3 DNA reads TGCGCCAGCAGCCCTGGACTAGCCACTACAGATACGCAGTATTTT.